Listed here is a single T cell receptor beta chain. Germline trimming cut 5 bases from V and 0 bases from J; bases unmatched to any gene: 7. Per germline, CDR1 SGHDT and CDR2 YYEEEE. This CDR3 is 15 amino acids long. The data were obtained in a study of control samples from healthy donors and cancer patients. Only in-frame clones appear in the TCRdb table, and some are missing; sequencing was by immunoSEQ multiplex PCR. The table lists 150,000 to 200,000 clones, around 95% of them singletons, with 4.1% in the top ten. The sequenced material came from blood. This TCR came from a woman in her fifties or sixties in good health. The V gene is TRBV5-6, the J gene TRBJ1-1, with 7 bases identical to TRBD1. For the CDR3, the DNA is TGTGCCAGCAGTTCGGACAGGTCTATGAACACTGAAGCTTTCTTT. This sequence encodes CASSSDRSMNTEAFF. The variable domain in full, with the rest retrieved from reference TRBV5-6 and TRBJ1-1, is DAGVTQSPTHLIKTRGQQVTLRCSPKSGHDTVSWYQQALGQGPQFIFQYYEEEERQRGNFPDRFSGHQFPNYSSELNVNALLLGDSALYLCASSSDRSMNTEAFFGQGTRLTVV.